This TCR beta chain was obtained from a study of shared clonotypes between healthy human individuals. V was pared by 2 bases and J by 6 bases, with 9 bases between. The germline V gene has CDR1 SGHDT and CDR2 YYEEEE. The length of the CDR3 is 12 residues. Method: immunoSEQ multiplex PCR; TCRdb's copy keeps in-frame clones and lacks some. The data contain roughly 770,000 clones, about 97% of them singletons. Selected positively for CCR7 and CD45RO-negative, naive CD8 cells excluded terminally differentiated effector memory CD45RA+ cells. The sample comprised naive CD8+ T cells sorted from blood. The receptor comes from a man aged 25-45 years in good health. J is TRBJ2-7 and V is TRBV5-6; the D is unclear. Here the CDR3 reads CASSFIGSEQYF. CDR3 bases: TGTGCCAGCAGCTTTATAGGTAGCGAGCAGTACTTC.